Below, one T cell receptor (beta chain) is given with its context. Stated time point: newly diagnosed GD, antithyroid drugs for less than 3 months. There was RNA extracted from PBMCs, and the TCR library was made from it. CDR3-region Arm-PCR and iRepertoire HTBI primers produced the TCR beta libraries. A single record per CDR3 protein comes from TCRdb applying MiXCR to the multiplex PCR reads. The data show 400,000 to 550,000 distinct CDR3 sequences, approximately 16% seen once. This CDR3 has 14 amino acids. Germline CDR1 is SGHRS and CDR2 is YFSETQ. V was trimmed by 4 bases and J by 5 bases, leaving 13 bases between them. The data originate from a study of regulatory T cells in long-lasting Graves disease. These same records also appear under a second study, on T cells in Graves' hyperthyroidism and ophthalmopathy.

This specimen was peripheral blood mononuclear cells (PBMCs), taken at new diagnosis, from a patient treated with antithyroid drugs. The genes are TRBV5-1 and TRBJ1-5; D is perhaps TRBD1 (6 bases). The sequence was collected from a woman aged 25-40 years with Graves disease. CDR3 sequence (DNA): TGCGCCAGCAGCCCCGGGGCAGGGGATCAGCCCCAGCATTTT. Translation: CASSPGAGDQPQHF.